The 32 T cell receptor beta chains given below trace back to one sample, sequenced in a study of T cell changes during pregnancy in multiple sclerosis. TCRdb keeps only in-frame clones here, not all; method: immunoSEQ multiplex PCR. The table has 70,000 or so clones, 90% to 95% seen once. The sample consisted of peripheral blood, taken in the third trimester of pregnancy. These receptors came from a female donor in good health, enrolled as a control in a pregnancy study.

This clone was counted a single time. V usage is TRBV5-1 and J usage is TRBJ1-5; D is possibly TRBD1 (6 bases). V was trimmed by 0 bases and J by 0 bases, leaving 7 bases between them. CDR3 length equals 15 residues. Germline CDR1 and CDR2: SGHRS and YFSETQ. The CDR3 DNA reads TGCGCCAGCAGCTTGGAGGGGGTTAGCAATCAGCCCCAGCATTTT. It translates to CASSLEGVSNQPQHF.

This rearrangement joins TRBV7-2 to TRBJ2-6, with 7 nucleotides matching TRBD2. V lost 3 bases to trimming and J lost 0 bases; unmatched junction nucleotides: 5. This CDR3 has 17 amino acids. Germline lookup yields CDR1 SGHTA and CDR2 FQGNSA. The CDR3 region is CASSLTAGRSGANVLTF. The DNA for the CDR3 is TGTGCCAGCAGCTTGACAGCGGGACGCTCTGGGGCCAACGTCCTGACTTTC.

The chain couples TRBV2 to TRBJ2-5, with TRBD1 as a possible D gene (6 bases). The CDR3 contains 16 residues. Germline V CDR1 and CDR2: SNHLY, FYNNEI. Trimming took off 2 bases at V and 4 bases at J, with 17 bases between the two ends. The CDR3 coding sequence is TGTGCCAGCAGTGAAATGGTTAACAGGGAGCGAGAGACCCAGTACTTC. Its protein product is CASSEMVNRERETQYF.

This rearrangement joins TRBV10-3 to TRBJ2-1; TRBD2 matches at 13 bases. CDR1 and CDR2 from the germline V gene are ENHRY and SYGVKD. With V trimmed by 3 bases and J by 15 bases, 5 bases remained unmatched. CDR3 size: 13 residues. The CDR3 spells CAISDTSGGVAFF. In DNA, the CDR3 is TGTGCCATCAGTGATACTAGCGGGGGGGTTGCGTTCTTC.

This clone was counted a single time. For the CDR3, the DNA is TGTGCCAGCAGTTTCGGTGGGAGAGAGACCCAGTACTTC. As protein: CASSFGGRETQYF. The chain is built from TRBV28 and TRBJ2-5, with TRBD2 as a possible D gene (5 bases). Per the germline V gene, CDR1 is MDHEN and CDR2 is SYDVKM. The V and J ends lost 3 bases and 4 bases respectively, with 9 bases between them. This CDR3 spans 13 amino acids.

The CDR3 nucleotides read TGTGCCATCAGCGGAGAAAATACCAACAGGGTCGGGGAGACCCAGTACTTC. It encodes CAISGENTNRVGETQYF. The chain couples TRBV10-3 to TRBJ2-5; tentatively, D is TRBD1 (6 bases). The CDR3 runs to 17 residues. Trimming shortened V by 6 bases and J by 5 bases, and 25 bases separated the two germline ends. Germline CDR1 and CDR2: ENHRY and SYGVKD.

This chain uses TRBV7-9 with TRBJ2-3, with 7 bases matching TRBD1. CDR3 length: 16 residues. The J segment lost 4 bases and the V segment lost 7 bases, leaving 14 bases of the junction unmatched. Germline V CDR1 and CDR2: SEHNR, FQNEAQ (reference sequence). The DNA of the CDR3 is TGTGCCAGCACCCTAAGGATAGGGGGCCGCGCAGATACGCAGTATTTT. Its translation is CASTLRIGGRADTQYF.

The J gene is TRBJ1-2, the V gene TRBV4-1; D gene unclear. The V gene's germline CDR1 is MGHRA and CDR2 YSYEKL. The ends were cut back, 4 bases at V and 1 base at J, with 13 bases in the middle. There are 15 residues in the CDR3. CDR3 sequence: CASSLTTKDNYGYTF. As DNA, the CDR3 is TGCGCCAGCAGCCTTACTACCAAGGATAACTATGGCTACACCTTC.

CDR3 residues: CASSLLGDRGLKYF. The CDR3 nucleotides read TGCGCCAGCAGCTTGTTGGGGGACAGGGGGTTGAAGTACTTC. The chain uses TRBV5-1 and TRBJ2-7; 11 nucleotides agree with TRBD1. Trimming at V came to 1 base and at J to 11 bases, leaving 8 bases not matched to a gene. The CDR3 covers 14 residues. Germline values: CDR1 SGHRS, CDR2 YFSETQ.

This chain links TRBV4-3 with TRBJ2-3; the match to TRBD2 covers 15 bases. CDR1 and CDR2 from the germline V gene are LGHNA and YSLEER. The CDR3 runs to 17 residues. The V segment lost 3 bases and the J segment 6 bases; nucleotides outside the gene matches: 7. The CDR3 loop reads CASSQSGLAGGRDTQYF. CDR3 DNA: TGCGCCAGCAGCCAGTCAGGACTAGCGGGAGGGCGGGATACGCAGTATTTT.

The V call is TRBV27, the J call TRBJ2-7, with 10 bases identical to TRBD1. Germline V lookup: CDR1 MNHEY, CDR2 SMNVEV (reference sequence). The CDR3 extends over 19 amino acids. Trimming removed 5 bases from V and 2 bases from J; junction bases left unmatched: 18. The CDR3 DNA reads TGTGCCAGCAGTATCCGGGACAGGGGACCAGCGGAACCTCCCTACGAGCAGTACTTC. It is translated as CASSIRDRGPAEPPYEQYF.

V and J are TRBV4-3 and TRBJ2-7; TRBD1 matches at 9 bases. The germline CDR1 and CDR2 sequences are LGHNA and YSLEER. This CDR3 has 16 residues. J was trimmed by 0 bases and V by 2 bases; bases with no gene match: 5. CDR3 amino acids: CASSQYPGQGSYEQYF. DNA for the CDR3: TGCGCCAGCAGCCAATACCCGGGACAGGGCTCCTACGAGCAGTACTTC.

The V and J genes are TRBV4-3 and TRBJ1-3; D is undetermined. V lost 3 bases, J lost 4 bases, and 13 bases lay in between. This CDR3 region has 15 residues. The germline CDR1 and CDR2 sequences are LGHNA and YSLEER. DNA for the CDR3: TGCGCCAGCAGCCAGCTCGTAGAGTCAGGAAACACCATATATTTT. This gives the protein CASSQLVESGNTIYF.

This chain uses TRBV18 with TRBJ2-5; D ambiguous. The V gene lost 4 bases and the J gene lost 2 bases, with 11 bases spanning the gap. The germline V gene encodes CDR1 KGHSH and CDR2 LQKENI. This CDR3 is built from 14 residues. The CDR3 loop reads CASSRIAQQETQYF. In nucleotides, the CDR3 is TGTGCCAGCTCACGAATTGCACAGCAAGAGACCCAGTACTTC.

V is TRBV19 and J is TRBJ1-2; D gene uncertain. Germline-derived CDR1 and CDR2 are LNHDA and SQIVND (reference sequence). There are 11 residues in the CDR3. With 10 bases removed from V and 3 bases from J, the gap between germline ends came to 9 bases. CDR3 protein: CATDTYYGYTF. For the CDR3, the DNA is TGTGCCACCGACACCTACTATGGCTACACCTTC.

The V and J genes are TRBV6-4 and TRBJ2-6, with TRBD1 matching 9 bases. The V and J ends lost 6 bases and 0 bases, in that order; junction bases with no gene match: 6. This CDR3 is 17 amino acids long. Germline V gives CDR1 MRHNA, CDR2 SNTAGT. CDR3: CASSPQGALSGANVLTF. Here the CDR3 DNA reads TGTGCCAGCAGCCCACAGGGGGCGCTCTCTGGGGCCAACGTCCTGACTTTC.

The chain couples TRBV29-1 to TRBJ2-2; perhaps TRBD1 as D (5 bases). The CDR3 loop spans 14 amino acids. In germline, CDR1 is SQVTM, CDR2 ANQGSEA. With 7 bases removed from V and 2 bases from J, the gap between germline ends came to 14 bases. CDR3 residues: CSARRTPNTGELFF. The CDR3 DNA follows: TGCAGCGCCCGCCGGACACCAAACACCGGGGAGCTGTTTTTT.

DNA of the CDR3: TGTGCCAGCAGCCCTACGCGGGAGCCGGGCGAGCAGTACTTC. Translated: CASSPTREPGEQYF. V and J are TRBV11-3 and TRBJ2-7; 7 positions agree with TRBD2. In germline, CDR1 is SGHNT, CDR2 YENEEA. CDR3 length: 14 amino acids. Unmatched junction bases numbered 10, after V lost 5 bases and J lost 6 bases.

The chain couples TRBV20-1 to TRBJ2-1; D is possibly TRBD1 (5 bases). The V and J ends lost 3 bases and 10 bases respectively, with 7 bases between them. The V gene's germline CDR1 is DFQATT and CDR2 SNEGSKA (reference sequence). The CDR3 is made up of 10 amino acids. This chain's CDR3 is CSASRTEQFF. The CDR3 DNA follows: TGCAGTGCTAGTCGGACAGAGCAGTTCTTC.

The CDR3 DNA is TGCGCCAGCAGCTTAAGGCAGGGAAACACTGAAGCTTTCTTT. Translation: CASSLRQGNTEAFF. This chain connects TRBV5-1 to TRBJ1-1; TRBD1 might be the D (5 bases). CDR1 is SGHRS, CDR2 YFSETQ, per germline. V gave up 2 bases and J gave up 2 bases, with 10 bases separating them. There are 14 residues in the CDR3.

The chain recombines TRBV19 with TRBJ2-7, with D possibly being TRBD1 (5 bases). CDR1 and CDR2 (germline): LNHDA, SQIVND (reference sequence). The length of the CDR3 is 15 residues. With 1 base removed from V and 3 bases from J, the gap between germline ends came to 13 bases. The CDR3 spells CASSIGGQFYYEQYF. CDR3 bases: TGTGCCAGTAGTATAGGCGGACAATTTTACTACGAGCAGTACTTC.

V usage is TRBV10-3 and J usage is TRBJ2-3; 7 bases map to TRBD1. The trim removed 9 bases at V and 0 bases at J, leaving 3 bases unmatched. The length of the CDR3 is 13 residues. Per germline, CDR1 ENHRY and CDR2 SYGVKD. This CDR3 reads CAIGTASTDTQYF. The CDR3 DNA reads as TGTGCCATTGGGACAGCTAGCACAGATACGCAGTATTTT.

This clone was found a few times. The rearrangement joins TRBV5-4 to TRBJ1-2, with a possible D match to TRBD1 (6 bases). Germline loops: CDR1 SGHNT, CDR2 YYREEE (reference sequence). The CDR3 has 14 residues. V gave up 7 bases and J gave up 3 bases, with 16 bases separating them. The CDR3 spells CASGNQGQHYGYTF. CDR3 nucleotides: TGTGCCAGCGGCAATCAGGGGCAGCACTATGGCTACACCTTC.

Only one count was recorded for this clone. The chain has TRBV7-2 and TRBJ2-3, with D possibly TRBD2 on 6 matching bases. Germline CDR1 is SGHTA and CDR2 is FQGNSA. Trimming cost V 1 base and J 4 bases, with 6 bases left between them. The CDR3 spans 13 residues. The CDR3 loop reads CASSLGGADTQYF. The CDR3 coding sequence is TGTGCCAGCAGCTTAGGGGGGGCAGATACGCAGTATTTT.

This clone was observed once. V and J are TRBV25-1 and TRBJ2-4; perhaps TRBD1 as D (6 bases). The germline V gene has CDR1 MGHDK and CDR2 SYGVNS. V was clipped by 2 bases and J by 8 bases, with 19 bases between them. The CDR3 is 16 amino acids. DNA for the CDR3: TGTGCCAGCAGTGAAAAGGTCAGGGGCGTAAATGACATTCAGTACTTC. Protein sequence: CASSEKVRGVNDIQYF.

CDR3 loop: CASNYRAGNTIYF. CDR3 DNA sequence: TGTGCCAGCAACTACAGGGCTGGAAACACCATATATTTT. The chain carries TRBV5-6 and TRBJ1-3; maybe TRBD1 (6 bases). V was pared by 6 bases and J by 2 bases, with 9 bases between. The CDR3 runs to 13 residues. CDR1 and CDR2 (germline): SGHDT, YYEEEE.

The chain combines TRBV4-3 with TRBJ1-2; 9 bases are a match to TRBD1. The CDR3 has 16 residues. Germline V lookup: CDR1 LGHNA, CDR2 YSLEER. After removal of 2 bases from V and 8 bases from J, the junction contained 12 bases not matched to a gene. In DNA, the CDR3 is TGCGCCAGCAGCCAACAAGGACAGGGGCGTGTTTGGGGCTACACCTTC. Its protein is CASSQQGQGRVWGYTF.

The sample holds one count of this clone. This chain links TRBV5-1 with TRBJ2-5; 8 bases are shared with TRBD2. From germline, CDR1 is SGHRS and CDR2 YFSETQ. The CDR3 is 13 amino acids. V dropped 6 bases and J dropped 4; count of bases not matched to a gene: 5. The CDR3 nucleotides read TGCGCCAGCAAGGCGGGGGGTACAGAGACCCAGTACTTC. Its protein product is CASKAGGTETQYF. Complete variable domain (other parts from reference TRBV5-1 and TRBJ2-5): KAGVTQTPRYLIKTRGQQVTLSCSPISGHRSVSWYQQTPGQGLQFLFEYFSETQRNKGNFPGRFSGRQFSNSRSEMNVSTLELGDSALYLCASKAGGTETQYFGPGTRLLVL.

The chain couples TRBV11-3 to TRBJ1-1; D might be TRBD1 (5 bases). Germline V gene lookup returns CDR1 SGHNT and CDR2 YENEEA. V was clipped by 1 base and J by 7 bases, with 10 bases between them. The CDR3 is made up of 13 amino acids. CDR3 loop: CASSLVFGHEAFF. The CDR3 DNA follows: TGTGCCAGCAGCTTAGTGTTCGGACATGAAGCTTTCTTT.

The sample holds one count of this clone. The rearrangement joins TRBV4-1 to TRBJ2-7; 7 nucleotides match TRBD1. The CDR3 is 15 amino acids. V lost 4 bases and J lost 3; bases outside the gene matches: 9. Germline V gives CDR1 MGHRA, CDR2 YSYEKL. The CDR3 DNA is TGCGCCAGCAGCCCCGCAGAGGGGGCGATCTACGAGCAGTACTTC. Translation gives CASSPAEGAIYEQYF.

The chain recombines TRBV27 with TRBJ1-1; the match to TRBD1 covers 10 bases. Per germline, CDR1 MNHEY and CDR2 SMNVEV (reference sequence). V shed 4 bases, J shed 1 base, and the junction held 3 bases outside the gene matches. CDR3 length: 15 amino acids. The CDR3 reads CASSSGQGWNTEAFF. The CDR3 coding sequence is TGTGCCAGCAGTTCGGGACAGGGGTGGAACACTGAAGCTTTCTTT.

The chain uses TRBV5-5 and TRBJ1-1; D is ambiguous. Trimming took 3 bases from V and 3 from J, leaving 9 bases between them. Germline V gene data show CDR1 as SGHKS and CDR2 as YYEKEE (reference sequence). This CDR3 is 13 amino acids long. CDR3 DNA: TGTGCCAGCAGCTCCTTCATAGACACTGAAGCTTTCTTT. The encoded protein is CASSSFIDTEAFF.